This T cell receptor (beta chain) is drawn from a study of glioma-infiltrating T cells. Points from the study as a whole: Tissue-blood divergence was below expectation in non-neoplastic patients, above in gliomas. Very few CDR3 sequences were shared between tissue and blood.

Germline CDR1 is MDHEN and CDR2 is SYDVKM. V was pared by 6 bases and J by 9 bases, with 30 bases between. This CDR3 is built from 18 residues. This clonotype was detected many times. The antigen is undetermined. The iRepertoire nested amplicon-rescue multiplex PCR amplified TCR alpha and beta CDR3s from RNA. Input was roughly 85-450 ng of tissue mRNA or PBMC total RNA. TCRdb reanalysed the multiplex PCR reads using MiXCR and keeps one entry per CDR3 protein. The sample yields approximately 110,000 distinct CDR3 sequences, roughly 24% seen once. This TCR derives from a human donor with low-grade glioma or glioblastoma, undergoing nonglioma brain surgery, or in good health (not recorded which). The V and J genes are TRBV28 and TRBJ1-5; D may be TRBD1 (5 bases). What was sequenced was glioma tissue, nonneoplastic brain tissue, or PBMCs (not recorded which). In nucleotides, the CDR3 is TGTGCCAGCAGCCCGGCAAAGGGGACCCCGGAAGATCATGGGCCCCAGCATTTT. Residues: CASSPAKGTPEDHGPQHF.